This T cell receptor beta chain was sequenced in a study of regulatory T cells in long-lasting Graves disease. Findings of the study overall: Gene preferences differed: TRBV28, TRBJ1-2, TRBJ2-5 in persistent cases.

Arm-PCR of CDR3 regions and iRepertoire HTBI primers were used to build TCR beta libraries. TCRdb re-derived calls from the multiplex PCR reads in MiXCR, one entry per CDR3 protein. The table shows approximately 300,000 distinct CDR3 sequences, with about a sixth occurring only once. Regarding time point: newly diagnosed GD, antithyroid drugs for less than 3 months. The TCR library was made from RNA extracted from PBMCs. Many counts were recorded for this clonotype. Its target is unknown. The CDR3 contains 14 residues. V lost 4 bases and J lost 6; bases outside the gene matches: 5. Germline-derived CDR1 and CDR2 are SQVTM and ANQGSEA.

The chain joins TRBV29-1 to TRBJ2-1; TRBD2 matches at 11 bases. The sequencing here drew on peripheral blood mononuclear cells (PBMCs), taken at new diagnosis, from a patient treated with antithyroid drugs. The TCR comes from a female donor with Graves disease. The CDR3 sequence is CSVVGTSGVNEQFF. CDR3 nucleotides: TGCAGCGTTGTGGGGACTAGCGGTGTCAATGAGCAGTTCTTC.